This TCR beta chain was recovered during a study of T cell responses to AZD1222 COVID-19 vaccine. Study observations and caveats: Mostly white British, mostly female donors; authors suggested clonal diversity may be underestimated.

V was shortened by 2 bases and J by 5 bases, with 15 bases between the two germline ends. CDR1 MDHEN and CDR2 SYDVKM come from the germline V gene. CDR3 length: 15 amino acids. This clone occurred a few times. Antigen: not known. Using immunoSEQ multiplex PCR, the repertoire was profiled, and TCRdb retains in-frame clones only, with some absent. The sample lists 35,000 to 55,000 clones, 80% seen once, with roughly 20% in the top ten. This specimen consisted of peripheral blood, obtained 28 days after the second dose of the MenACWY control vaccine. This TCR was recovered from an adult who received the MenACWY meningococcal vaccine as a control. V usage is TRBV28 and J usage is TRBJ2-5; D is perhaps TRBD1 (6 bases). CDR3 loop: CASSLPGQTGETQYF. The CDR3 bases are TGTGCCAGCAGTTTACCCGGACAGACGGGGGAGACCCAGTACTTC.